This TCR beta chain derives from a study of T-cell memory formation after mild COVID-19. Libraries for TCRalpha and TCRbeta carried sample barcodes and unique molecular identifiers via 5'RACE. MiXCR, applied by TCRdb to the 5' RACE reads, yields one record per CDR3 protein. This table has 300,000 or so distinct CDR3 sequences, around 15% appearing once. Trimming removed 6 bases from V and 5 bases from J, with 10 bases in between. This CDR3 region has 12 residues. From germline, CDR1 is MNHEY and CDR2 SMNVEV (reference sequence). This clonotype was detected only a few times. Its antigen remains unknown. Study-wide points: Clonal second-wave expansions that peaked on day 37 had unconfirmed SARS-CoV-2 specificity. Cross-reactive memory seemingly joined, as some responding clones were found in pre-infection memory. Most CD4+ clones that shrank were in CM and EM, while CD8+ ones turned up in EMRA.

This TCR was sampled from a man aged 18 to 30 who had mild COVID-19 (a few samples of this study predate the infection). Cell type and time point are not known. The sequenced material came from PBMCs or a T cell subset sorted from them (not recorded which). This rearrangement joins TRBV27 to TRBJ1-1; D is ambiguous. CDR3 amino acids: CASSDSGTEAFF. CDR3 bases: TGTGCCAGCAGCGATTCGGGAACTGAAGCTTTCTTT.